This T cell receptor (beta chain) was obtained from a study of cytomegalovirus exposure and HLA in healthy donors. Points from the study as a whole: Common viral pathogens seemed to be connected with several of the most significant clusters, according to a later analysis. Based on reports, TCR beta sequences accurately predicted HLA-A and HLA-B alleles for most subjects.

V was trimmed by 3 bases and J by 3 bases, leaving 13 bases between them. This CDR3 contains 15 residues. The germline CDR1 and CDR2 sequences are SGHRS and YFSETQ. Note on this clone: Its antigen remains unknown.

In the PCR, 60 Vbeta and 13 Jbeta primers were used. Libraries were prepared by immunoSEQ multiplex PCR; TCRdb keeps only in-frame clonotypes and omits some of them. Of 200,000 to 250,000 clones listed, around four fifths are singletons. The chain is built from TRBV5-1 and TRBJ1-5; tentatively, D is TRBD1 (6 bases). This clonotype was obtained from a woman aged 60-75 years in good health and CMV-seropositive. Sequenced input: PBMCs. CDR3 sequence: CASSWGPGDNQPQHF. CDR3 nucleotide sequence: TGCGCCAGCAGCTGGGGGCCAGGGGACAATCAGCCCCAGCATTTT.